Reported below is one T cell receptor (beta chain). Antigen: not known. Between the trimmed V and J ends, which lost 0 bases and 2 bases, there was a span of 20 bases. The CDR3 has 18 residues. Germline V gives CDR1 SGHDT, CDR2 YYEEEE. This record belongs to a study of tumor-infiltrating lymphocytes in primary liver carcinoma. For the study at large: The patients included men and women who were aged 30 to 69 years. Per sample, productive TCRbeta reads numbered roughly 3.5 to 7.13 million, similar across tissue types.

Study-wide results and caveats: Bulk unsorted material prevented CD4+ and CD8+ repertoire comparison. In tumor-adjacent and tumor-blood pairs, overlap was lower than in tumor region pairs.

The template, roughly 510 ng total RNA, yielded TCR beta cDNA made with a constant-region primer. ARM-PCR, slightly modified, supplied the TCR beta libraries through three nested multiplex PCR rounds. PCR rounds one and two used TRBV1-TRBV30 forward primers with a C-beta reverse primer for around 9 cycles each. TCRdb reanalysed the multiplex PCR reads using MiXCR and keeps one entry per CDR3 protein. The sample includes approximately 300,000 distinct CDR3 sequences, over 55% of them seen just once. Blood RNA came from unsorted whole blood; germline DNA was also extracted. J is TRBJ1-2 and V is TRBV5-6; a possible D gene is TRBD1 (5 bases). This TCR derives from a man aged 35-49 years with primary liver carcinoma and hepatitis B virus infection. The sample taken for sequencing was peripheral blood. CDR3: CASSLDHSSSQGNYGYTF. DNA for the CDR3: TGTGCCAGCAGCTTGGATCATTCTTCCTCTCAGGGAAACTATGGCTACACCTTC.